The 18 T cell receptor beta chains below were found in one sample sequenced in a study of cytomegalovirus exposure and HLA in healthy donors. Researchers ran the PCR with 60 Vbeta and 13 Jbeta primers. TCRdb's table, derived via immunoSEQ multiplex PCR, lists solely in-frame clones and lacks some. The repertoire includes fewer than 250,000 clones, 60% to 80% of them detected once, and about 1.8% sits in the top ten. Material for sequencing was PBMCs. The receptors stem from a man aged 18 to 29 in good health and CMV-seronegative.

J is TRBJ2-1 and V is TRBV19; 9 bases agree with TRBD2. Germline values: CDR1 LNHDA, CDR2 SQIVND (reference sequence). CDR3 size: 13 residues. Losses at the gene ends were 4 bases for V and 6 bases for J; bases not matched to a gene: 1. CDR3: CASSRGLANEQFF. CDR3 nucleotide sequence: TGTGCCAGTAGTAGGGGACTAGCCAATGAGCAGTTCTTC.

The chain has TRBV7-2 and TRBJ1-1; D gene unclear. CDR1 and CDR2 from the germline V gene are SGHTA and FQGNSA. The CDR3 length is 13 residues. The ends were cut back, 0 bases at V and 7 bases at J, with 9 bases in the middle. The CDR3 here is CASSLAGLVEAFF. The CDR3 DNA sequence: TGTGCCAGCAGCTTAGCTGGGCTCGTTGAAGCTTTCTTT.

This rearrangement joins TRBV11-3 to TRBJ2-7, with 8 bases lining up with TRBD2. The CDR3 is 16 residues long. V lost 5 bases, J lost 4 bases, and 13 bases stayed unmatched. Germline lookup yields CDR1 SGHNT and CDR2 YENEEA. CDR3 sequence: CASSAIGTGGGYEQYF. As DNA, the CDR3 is TGTGCCAGCAGCGCGATTGGTACCGGGGGGGGATACGAGCAGTACTTC.

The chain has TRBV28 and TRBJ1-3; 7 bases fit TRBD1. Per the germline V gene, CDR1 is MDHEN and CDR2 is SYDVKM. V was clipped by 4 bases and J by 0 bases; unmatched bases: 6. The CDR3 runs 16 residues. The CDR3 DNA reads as TGTGCCAGCAGTTCTGGACAGGATACCTCTGGAAACACCATATATTTT. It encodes CASSSGQDTSGNTIYF.

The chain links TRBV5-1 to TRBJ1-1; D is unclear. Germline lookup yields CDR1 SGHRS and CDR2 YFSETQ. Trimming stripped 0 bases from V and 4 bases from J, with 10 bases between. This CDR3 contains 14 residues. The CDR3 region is CASSLVGEGTEAFF. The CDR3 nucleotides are TGCGCCAGCAGCTTGGTCGGGGAGGGCACTGAAGCTTTCTTT.

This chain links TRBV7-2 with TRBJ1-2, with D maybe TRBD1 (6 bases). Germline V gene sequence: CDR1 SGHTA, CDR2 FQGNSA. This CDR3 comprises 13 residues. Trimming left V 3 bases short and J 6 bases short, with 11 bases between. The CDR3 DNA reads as TGTGCCAGCAGCTTGGGGGGGGCGCATGGCTACACCTTC. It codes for CASSLGGAHGYTF.

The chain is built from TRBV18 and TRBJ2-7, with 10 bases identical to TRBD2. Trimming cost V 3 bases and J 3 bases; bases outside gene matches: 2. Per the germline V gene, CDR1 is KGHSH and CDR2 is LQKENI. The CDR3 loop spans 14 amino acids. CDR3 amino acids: CASSPGTSDYEQYF. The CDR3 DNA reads TGTGCCAGCTCACCCGGGACTAGCGACTACGAGCAGTACTTC.

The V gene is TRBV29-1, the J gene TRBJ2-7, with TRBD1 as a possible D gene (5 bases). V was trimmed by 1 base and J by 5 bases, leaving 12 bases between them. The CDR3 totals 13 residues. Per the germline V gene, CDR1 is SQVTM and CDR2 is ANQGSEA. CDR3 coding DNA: TGCAGCGTTGAAGTGAGGCAGGGCAACGAGCAGTACTTC. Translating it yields CSVEVRQGNEQYF.

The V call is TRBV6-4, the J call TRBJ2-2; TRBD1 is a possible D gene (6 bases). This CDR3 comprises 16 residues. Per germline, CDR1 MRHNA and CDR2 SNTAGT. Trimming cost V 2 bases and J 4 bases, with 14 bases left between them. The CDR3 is CASSDRWDTFTGELFF. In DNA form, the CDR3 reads TGTGCCAGCAGTGACCGGTGGGACACCTTCACCGGGGAGCTGTTTTTT.

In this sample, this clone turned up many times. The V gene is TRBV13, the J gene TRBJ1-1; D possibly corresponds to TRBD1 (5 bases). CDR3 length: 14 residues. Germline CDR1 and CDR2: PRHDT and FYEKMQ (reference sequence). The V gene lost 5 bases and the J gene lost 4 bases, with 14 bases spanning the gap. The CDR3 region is CASSAKGDLTEAFF. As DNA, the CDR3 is TGTGCCAGCAGCGCCAAAGGGGATCTCACTGAAGCTTTCTTT. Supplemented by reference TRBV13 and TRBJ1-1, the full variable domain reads AAGVIQSPRHLIKEKRETATLKCYPIPRHDTVYWYQQGPGQDPQFLISFYEKMQSDKGSIPDRFSAQQFSDYHSELNMSSLELGDSALYFCASSAKGDLTEAFFGQGTRLTVV.

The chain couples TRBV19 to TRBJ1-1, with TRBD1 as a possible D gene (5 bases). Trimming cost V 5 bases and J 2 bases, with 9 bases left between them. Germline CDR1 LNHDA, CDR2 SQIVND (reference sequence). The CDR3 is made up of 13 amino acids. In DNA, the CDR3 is TGTGCCAGTAGTGTGGGGCTTAACACTGAAGCTTTCTTT. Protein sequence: CASSVGLNTEAFF. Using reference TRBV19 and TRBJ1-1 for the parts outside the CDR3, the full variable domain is DGGITQSPKYLFRKEGQNVTLSCEQNLNHDAMYWYRQDPGQGLRLIYYSQIVNDFQKGDIAEGYSVSREKKESFPLTVTSAQKNPTAFYLCASSVGLNTEAFFGQGTRLTVV.

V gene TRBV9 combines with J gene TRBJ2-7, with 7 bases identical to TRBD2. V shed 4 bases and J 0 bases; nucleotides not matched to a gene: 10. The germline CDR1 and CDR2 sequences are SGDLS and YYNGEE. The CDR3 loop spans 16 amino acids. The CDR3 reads CASSPDLAAASYEQYF. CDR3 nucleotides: TGTGCCAGCAGCCCTGACCTAGCGGCCGCCTCCTACGAGCAGTACTTC.

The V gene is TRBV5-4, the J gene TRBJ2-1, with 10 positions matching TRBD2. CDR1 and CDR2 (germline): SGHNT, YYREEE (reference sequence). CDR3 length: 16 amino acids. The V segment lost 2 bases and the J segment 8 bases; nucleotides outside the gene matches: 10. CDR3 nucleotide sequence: TGTGCCAGCAGCTTCCTGACTAGCGGGTCCGCGGATGAGCAGTTCTTC. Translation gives CASSFLTSGSADEQFF.

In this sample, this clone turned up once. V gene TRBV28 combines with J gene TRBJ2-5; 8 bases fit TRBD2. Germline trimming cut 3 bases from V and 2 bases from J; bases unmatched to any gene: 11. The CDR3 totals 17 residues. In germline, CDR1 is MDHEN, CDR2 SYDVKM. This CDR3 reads CASSLSLGLAGQETQYF. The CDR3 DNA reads TGTGCCAGCAGTTTGTCCCTTGGACTAGCCGGGCAAGAGACCCAGTACTTC.

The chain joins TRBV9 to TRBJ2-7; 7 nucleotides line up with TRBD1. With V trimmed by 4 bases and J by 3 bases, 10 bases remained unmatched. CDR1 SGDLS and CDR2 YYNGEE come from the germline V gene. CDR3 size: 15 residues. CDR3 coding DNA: TGTGCCAGCAGCCCCAGACCTTCAGGGGGCTACGAGCAGTACTTC. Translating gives CASSPRPSGGYEQYF.

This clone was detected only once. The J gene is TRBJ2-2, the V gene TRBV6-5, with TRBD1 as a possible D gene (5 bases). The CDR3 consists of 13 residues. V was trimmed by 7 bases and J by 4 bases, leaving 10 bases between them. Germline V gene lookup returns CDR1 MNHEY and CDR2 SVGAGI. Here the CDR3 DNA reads TGTGCCAGCATTGGACACCTCACCGGGGAGCTGTTTTTT. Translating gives CASIGHLTGELFF.

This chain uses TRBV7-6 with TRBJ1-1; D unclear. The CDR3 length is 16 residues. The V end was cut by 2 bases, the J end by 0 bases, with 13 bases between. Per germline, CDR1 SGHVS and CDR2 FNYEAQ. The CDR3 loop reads CASSLWAATLNTEAFF. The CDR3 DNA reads TGTGCCAGCAGCTTATGGGCAGCAACCCTGAACACTGAAGCTTTCTTT.

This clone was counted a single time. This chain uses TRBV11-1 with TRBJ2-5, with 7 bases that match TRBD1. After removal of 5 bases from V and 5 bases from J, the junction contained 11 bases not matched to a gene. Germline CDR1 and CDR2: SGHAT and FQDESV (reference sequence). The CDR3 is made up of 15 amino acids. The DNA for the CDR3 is TGTGCCAGCAGCACCTACCTAGGGGGCGGGGAGACCCAGTACTTC. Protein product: CASSTYLGGGETQYF.